A single sample is the source of the 6 T cell receptor beta chains below, sequenced in a study of blood T cell repertoires in COVID-19. The method was immunoSEQ multiplex PCR; TCRdb's version includes in-frame clones alone and lacks a portion of them. The table has roughly 150,000 clones, 80% to 90% seen once. Sequencing used peripheral blood. These receptors all come from a woman in her 40s with acute or convalescent COVID-19.

This chain joins TRBV2 and TRBJ2-3; TRBD1 aligns across 8 bases. Trimming cost V 9 bases and J 6 bases; bases outside gene matches: 11. Germline V gene sequence: CDR1 SNHLY, CDR2 FYNNEI. The CDR3 spans 14 residues. The CDR3 nucleotides are TGTGCCAGTATCCGGACAGGGCGCCCCGATACGCAGTATTTT. It specifies CASIRTGRPDTQYF. Based on the CDR3 plus reference TRBV2 and TRBJ2-3, the full variable domain is EPEVTQTPSHQVTQMGQEVILRCVPISNHLYFYWYRQILGQKVEFLVSFYNNEISEKSEIFDDQFSVERPDGSNFTLKIRSTKLEDSAMYFCASIRTGRPDTQYFGPGTRLTVL.

V gene TRBV3-1 (or the pseudogene TRBV3-2) combines with J gene TRBJ2-5; 7 bases fit TRBD1. This CDR3 spans 15 amino acids. The ends lost 2 bases at V and 5 bases at J; junction bases unmatched: 8. The germline V gene has CDR1 LGHDT and CDR2 YNNKEL (reference sequence). In DNA, the CDR3 is TGTGCCAGCAGCCAATTACAGGGGATGGGGGAGACCCAGTACTTC. This codes for CASSQLQGMGETQYF.

The chain carries TRBV2 and TRBJ2-3; 15 bases are shared with TRBD2. Per germline, CDR1 SNHLY and CDR2 FYNNEI. The CDR3 consists of 17 residues. The V segment lost 5 bases and the J segment 8 bases; nucleotides outside the gene matches: 11. CDR3 nucleotide sequence: TGTGCCAGCAGTAAAGGACTAGCGGGGGGGCAAATCGTTACGCAGTATTTT. This sequence encodes CASSKGLAGGQIVTQYF.

This clone was seen just once. The chain uses TRBV7-2 and TRBJ2-1; D may be TRBD1 (5 bases). There are 16 residues in the CDR3. The V end was cut by 5 bases, the J end by 4 bases, with 18 bases between. CDR1 SGHTA and CDR2 FQGNSA come from the germline V gene. The CDR3 loop reads CASSHGDRQLYNEQFF. The CDR3 DNA is TGTGCCAGCAGCCACGGCGATCGACAGCTATACAATGAGCAGTTCTTC.

The rearrangement links TRBV28 to TRBJ1-4; D uncertain. The CDR3 length is 18 residues. V shed 2 bases and J shed 4 bases, with 20 bases lying between them. The V gene's germline CDR1 is MDHEN and CDR2 SYDVKM. The CDR3 sequence: CASSLMWGGSPYNEKLFF. The CDR3 coding sequence is TGTGCCAGCAGTTTAATGTGGGGAGGCTCCCCCTATAATGAAAAACTGTTTTTT.

The chain uses TRBV4-2 and TRBJ2-1, with 8 nucleotides matching TRBD2. J lost 4 bases, V lost 0 bases, and 5 bases had no gene match. CDR1 and CDR2 from the germline V gene are LGHNA and YNFKEQ. The CDR3 length is 16 residues. CDR3 in amino acids: CASSQDMASGYNEQFF. CDR3 DNA sequence: TGTGCCAGCAGCCAAGATATGGCTAGCGGGTACAATGAGCAGTTCTTC.